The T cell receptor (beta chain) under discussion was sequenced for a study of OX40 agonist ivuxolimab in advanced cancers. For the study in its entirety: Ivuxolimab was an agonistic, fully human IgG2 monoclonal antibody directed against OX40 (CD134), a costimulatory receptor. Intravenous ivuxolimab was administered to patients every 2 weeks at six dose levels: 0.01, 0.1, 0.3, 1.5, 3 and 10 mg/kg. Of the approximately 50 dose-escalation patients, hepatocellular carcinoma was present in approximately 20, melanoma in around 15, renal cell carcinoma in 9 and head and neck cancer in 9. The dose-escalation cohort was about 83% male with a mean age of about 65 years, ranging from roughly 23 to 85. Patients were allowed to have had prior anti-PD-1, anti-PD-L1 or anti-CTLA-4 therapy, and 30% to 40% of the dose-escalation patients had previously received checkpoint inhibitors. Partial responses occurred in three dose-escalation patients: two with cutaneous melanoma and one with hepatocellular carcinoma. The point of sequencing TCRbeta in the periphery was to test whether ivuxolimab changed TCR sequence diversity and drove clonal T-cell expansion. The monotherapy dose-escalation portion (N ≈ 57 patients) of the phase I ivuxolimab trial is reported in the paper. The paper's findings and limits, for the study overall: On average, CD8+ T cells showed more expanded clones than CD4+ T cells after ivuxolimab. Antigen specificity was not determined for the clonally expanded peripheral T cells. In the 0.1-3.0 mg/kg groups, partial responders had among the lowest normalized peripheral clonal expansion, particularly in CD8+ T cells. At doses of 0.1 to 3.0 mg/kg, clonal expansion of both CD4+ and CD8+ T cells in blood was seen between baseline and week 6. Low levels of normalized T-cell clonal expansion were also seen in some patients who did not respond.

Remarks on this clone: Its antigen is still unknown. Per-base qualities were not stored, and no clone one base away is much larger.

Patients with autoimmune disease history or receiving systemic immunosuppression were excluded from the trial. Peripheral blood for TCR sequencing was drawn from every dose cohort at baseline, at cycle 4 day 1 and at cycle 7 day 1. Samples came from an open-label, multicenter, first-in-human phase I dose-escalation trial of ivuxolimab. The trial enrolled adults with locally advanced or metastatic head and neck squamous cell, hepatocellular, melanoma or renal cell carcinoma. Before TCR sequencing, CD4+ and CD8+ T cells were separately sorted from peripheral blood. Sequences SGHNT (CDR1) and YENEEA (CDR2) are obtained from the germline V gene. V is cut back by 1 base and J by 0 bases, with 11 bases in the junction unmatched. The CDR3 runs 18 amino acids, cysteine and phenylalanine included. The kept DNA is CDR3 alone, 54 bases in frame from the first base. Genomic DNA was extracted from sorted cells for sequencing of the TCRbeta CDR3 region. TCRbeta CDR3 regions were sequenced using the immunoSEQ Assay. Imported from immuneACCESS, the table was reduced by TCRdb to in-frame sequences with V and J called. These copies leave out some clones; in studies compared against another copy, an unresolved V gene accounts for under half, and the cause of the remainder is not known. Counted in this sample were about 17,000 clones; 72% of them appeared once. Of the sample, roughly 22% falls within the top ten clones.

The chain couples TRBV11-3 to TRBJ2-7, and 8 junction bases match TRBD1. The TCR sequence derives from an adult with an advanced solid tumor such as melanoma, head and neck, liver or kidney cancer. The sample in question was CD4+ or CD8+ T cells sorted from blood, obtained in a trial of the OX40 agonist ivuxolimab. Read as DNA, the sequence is TGTGCCAGCAGCTTAGGGCCCGCAAGACAGGGGAGCTCCTACGAGCAGTACTTC. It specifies CASSLGPARQGSSYEQYF.